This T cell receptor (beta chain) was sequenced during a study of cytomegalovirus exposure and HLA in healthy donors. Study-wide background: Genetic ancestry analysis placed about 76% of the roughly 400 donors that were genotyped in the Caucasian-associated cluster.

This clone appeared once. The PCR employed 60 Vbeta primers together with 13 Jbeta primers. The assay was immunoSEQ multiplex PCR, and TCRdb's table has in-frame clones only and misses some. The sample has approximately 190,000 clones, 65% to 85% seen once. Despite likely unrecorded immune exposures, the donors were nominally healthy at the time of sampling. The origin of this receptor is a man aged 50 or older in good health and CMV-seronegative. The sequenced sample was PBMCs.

In nucleotides, the CDR3 is TGCGCCAGCAGCCAAGCAGGGGCTGGAAACACCATATATTTT. Protein: CASSQAGAGNTIYF. The chain employs TRBV4-3 and TRBJ1-3, with D possibly TRBD1 on 6 matching bases. In germline, CDR1 is LGHNA, CDR2 YSLEER. Trimming pared 1 base from V and 2 bases from J, leaving 6 bases between. This CDR3 has 14 residues.